This T cell receptor beta chain was recovered during a study of memory CD4+ T cells and cytomegalovirus serostatus. Single viable CD3+CD4+CD8-CD45RO+ cells were sorted as the memory CD4+ T cells. This clone has a handful of counts. Sequencing was performed with immunoSEQ multiplex PCR; in TCRdb, only in-frame clones are kept and a portion is missing. The repertoire holds approximately 92,000 clones, roughly 80% seen once, with 3.6% in the top ten. The germline V gene encodes CDR1 SGHRS and CDR2 YFSETQ. The CDR3 runs to 14 residues. Trimming stripped 0 bases from V and 2 bases from J, with 3 bases between.

This receptor was taken from an adult in good health and CMV-seropositive. This chain connects TRBV5-1 to TRBJ2-6, with D unresolved. Sequenced sample: memory CD4+ T cells from blood. CDR3 DNA: TGCGCCAGCAGCTTGGGGACTGGGGCCAACGTCCTGACTTTC. This sequence encodes CASSLGTGANVLTF.